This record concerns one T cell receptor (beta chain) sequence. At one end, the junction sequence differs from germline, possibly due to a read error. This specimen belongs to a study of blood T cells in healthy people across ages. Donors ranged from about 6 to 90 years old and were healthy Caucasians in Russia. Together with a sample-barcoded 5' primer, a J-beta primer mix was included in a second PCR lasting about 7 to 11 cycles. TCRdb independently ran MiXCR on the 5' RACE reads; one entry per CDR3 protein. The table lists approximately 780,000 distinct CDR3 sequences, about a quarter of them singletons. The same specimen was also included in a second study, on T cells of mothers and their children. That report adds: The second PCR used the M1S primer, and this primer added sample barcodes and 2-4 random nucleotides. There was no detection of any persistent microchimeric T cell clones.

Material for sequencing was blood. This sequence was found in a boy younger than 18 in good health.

The CDR3 loop reads CSALGPGNIEAFF. DNA of the CDR3: TGCAGCGCCTTGGGACCGGGTAACATTGAAGCTTTCTTT. The chain has TRBV29-1 and TRBJ1-1; tentative D call: TRBD1 (5 bases). CDR1 and CDR2 (germline): SQVTM, ANQGSEA. The CDR3 extends over 13 amino acids.